This section outlines one T cell receptor beta chain sequence together with its context. This sample was included in a study of blood T cell repertoires in COVID-19. Germline lookup yields CDR1 MDHEN and CDR2 SYDVKM. The CDR3 runs to 12 residues. The germline V and J ends were trimmed by 5 bases and 10 bases, with 9 bases remaining between them. Sequencing used immunoSEQ multiplex PCR; TCRdb keeps in-frame clones, though not all of them. This table has around 370,000 clones, 88% appearing once. The receptor's source is a woman under 30 who had recovered from COVID-19. The V gene is TRBV28, the J gene TRBJ1-6; no reliable D call. The sample consisted of PBMCs or T cells enriched from blood (not recorded which). The CDR3 here is CASSTTKSPLHF. CDR3 sequence (DNA): TGTGCCAGCAGTACAACTAAATCACCCCTCCACTTT.